This TCR beta chain was retrieved from a study of cytomegalovirus exposure and HLA in healthy donors. Overall study findings and caveats: Prior analysis indicated that the majority of TCR beta V segments exhibited productivity approximately 87% or approximately 30% of the time.

Both 60 Vbeta primers and 13 Jbeta primers went into the PCR. Method: immunoSEQ multiplex PCR; TCRdb's copy keeps in-frame clones and lacks some. Of around 120,000 clones listed, 60% to 85% are singletons. Germline CDR1 and CDR2: LGHNA and YSLEER. V lost 1 base to trimming and J lost 2 bases, with 6 bases between them. The CDR3 sequence is 14 residues long. A note on this clone: Its target is not known.

This clonotype originated in a middle-aged woman in good health and CMV-seronegative. The chain combines TRBV4-3 with TRBJ1-3; no clear D. The sample consisted of PBMCs. The CDR3 sequence: CASSQVSAGNTIYF. The CDR3 DNA is TGCGCCAGCAGCCAAGTGTCGGCTGGAAACACCATATATTTT.